Listed below are T cell receptor beta chains from one sample, sequenced in a study of a mutant IDH1 vaccine in newly diagnosed glioma. Sequencing used immunoSEQ multiplex PCR; TCRdb keeps in-frame clones, though not all of them. The profile covers roughly 60,000 clones, with 80% appearing a single time and 6.2% taken by the ten largest. No antigen has been assigned to these receptors. This material consisted of PBMCs, taken from a glioma patient whose treatment included an IDH1 peptide vaccine. These receptors were collected from a middle-aged man with glioma. The CDR3 runs from the conserved cysteine through the conserved F or W. D genes are given only for firm matches. Clone size is stated in some rows and not others, as once, few, many or a class when expanded.

d_call cdr3_length clone_size j_call v_call cdr3_aa cdr3_nt
- 14 - TRBJ1-1 TRBV5-1 CASSWDPGGTEAFF TGCGCCAGCAGCTGGGACCCGGGGGGCACTGAAGCTTTCTTT
TRBD1 14 - TRBJ1-2 TRBV6-5 CASSPQGTAYGYTF TGTGCCAGCAGCCCACAGGGGACAGCCTATGGCTACACCTTC
TRBD1 18 - TRBJ1-3 TRBV4-2 CASSQVQIAGGTGNTIYF TGTGCCAGCAGCCAAGTACAGATCGCAGGGGGAACTGGAAACACCATATATTTT
TRBD1 15 - TRBJ1-2 TRBV15 CATSRDRDRAVGYTF TGTGCCACCAGCAGAGATCGCGACAGGGCGGTTGGCTACACCTTC
TRBD2 17 - TRBJ2-5 TRBV19 CASSSWTSGDLQETQYF TGTGCCAGTAGTTCCTGGACTAGCGGGGACCTCCAAGAGACCCAGTACTTC
- 14 - TRBJ2-7 TRBV6-1 CASSERTGGYEQYF TGTGCCAGCAGTGAACGGACAGGAGGGTACGAGCAGTACTTC
TRBD1 15 once TRBJ1-5 TRBV7-9 CASSQDREGNQPQHF TGTGCCAGCAGCCAGGACAGGGAGGGCAATCAGCCCCAGCATTTT
- 12 - TRBJ1-2 TRBV30 CAWNPPGGDYTF TGTGCCTGGAACCCCCCGGGGGGCGACTACACCTTC
- 18 - TRBJ2-4 TRBV18 CASSQFISFREAKNIQYF TGTGCCAGCTCGCAGTTTATTTCGTTTAGGGAAGCCAAAAACATTCAGTACTTC
TRBD2 15 - TRBJ2-2 TRBV7-7 CASSLGGINTGELFF TGTGCCAGCAGCCTGGGGGGGATAAACACCGGGGAGCTGTTTTTT
- 13 - TRBJ1-6 TRBV9 CASSGNINSPLHF TGTGCCAGCAGCGGTAATATCAATTCACCCCTCCACTTT
- 13 many TRBJ1-5 TRBV19 CASSMDSNQPQHF TGTGCCAGTAGTATGGATAGCAATCAGCCCCAGCATTTT
- 15 - TRBJ1-1 TRBV5-6 CASSLDPGDGREAFF TGTGCCAGCAGCTTGGATCCAGGGGATGGAAGGGAAGCTTTCTTT
TRBD1 12 - TRBJ2-5 TRBV25-1 CASNDRGETQYF TGTGCCAGCAATGACAGGGGAGAGACCCAGTACTTC
- 14 - TRBJ1-1 TRBV29-1 CSVSSSRERTEAFF TGCAGCGTTTCTAGTTCCAGGGAGAGAACTGAAGCTTTCTTT
- 14 - TRBJ1-4 TRBV7-8 CASSASPVDEKLFF TGTGCCAGCAGTGCCTCACCCGTCGACGAAAAACTGTTTTTT
- 12 - TRBJ1-5 TRBV30 CAWSYSVGPQHF TGTGCCTGGAGTTACAGCGTGGGGCCCCAGCATTTT
TRBD1 16 - TRBJ2-5 TRBV4-2 CASSQYGDRGRETQYF TGTGCCAGCAGCCAATACGGGGACAGGGGGCGCGAGACCCAGTACTTC
- 15 - TRBJ1-4 TRBV5-6 CASSLARWGNEKLFF TGTGCCAGCAGCTTGGCCAGGTGGGGGAATGAAAAACTGTTTTTT
- 12 - TRBJ1-1 TRBV6-6 CASRRETTEAFF TGTGCCAGCAGGCGGGAGACCACTGAAGCTTTCTTT
TRBD1 14 - TRBJ1-1 TRBV6-6 CASSYPGQGTEAFF TGTGCCAGCAGTTACCCCGGACAGGGTACTGAAGCTTTCTTT
- 15 few TRBJ1-5 TRBV5-1 CASSMGPYSNQPQHF TGCGCCAGCAGCATGGGACCATATAGCAATCAGCCCCAGCATTTT
TRBD1 16 few TRBJ2-2 TRBV18 CASSEGQGTAAGELFF TGTGCCAGCTCAGAGGGACAGGGCACGGCGGCCGGGGAGCTGTTTTTT
- 13 - TRBJ2-7 TRBV5-1 CASSLGLDYEQYF TGCGCCAGCAGCTTGGGGCTCGACTACGAGCAGTACTTC
- 14 - TRBJ1-5 TRBV27 CASSLGSGNQPQHF TGTGCCAGCAGTTTAGGGAGCGGCAATCAGCCCCAGCATTTT
- 13 - TRBJ1-1 TRBV29-1 CSVVHSTNTEAFF TGCAGCGTTGTACACAGTACGAACACTGAAGCTTTCTTT
TRBD1 14 - TRBJ1-1 TRBV2 CASRATGGGTEAFF TGTGCCAGCAGGGCGACAGGGGGGGGGACTGAAGCTTTCTTT
- 15 - TRBJ1-2 TRBV5-1 CASSFAKSTWEGYTF TGCGCCAGCAGCTTTGCCAAATCTACATGGGAGGGCTACACCTTC
- 14 few TRBJ1-5 TRBV5-4 CASSLQGSHQPQHF TGTGCCAGCAGCCTACAGGGATCCCATCAGCCCCAGCATTTT
- 13 - TRBJ1-5 TRBV7-2 CASSFASDQPQHF TGTGCCAGCAGCTTTGCCTCAGATCAGCCCCAGCATTTT
- 13 - TRBJ2-5 TRBV5-5 CASSFDGGETQYF TGTGCCAGCAGCTTTGATGGCGGGGAGACCCAGTACTTC
- 15 - TRBJ2-5 TRBV5-1 CASSLLVGKQETQYF TGCGCCAGCAGCTTGCTTGTGGGGAAACAAGAGACCCAGTACTTC
- 13 - TRBJ1-5 TRBV5-4 CASSLQGNQPQHF TGTGCCAGCAGCTTGCAGGGTAATCAGCCCCAGCATTTT
- 15 - TRBJ1-1 TRBV7-9 CASSRRVDVNTEAFF TGTGCCAGCAGCCGTAGGGTGGATGTGAACACTGAAGCTTTCTTT
- 13 - TRBJ1-6 TRBV14 CASSQDVSGTLHF TGTGCCAGCAGCCAAGATGTGTCGGGAACCCTCCACTTT
TRBD1 16 - TRBJ2-1 TRBV4-1 CASSQDNRGSYNEQFF TGCGCCAGCAGCCAAGATAACAGGGGCTCCTACAATGAGCAGTTCTTC
TRBD1 15 - TRBJ1-1 TRBV30 CAWRGTSGGLAEAFF TGTGCCTGGAGGGGAACATCAGGGGGCCTCGCTGAAGCTTTCTTT
- 10 few TRBJ1-1 TRBV29-1 CSVRVAEAFF TGCAGCGTCAGAGTCGCGGAAGCTTTCTTT
- 11 once TRBJ2-2 TRBV15 CATGRGRELFF TGTGCCACCGGACGGGGGAGGGAGCTGTTTTTT
- 15 few TRBJ1-4 TRBV7-9 CASRDTGGINEKLFF TGTGCCAGCAGGGATACAGGAGGGATTAATGAAAAACTGTTTTTT
- 13 once TRBJ2-5 TRBV5-6 CASSPYYQETQYF TGTGCCAGCAGCCCATACTACCAAGAGACCCAGTACTTC
- 13 - TRBJ1-1 TRBV13 CASSLQGRTEAFF TGTGCCAGCAGCTTACAGGGGAGGACTGAAGCTTTCTTT
- 16 - TRBJ1-1 TRBV30 CAWSVGAVSANTEAFF TGTGCCTGGAGTGTAGGGGCAGTTAGTGCGAACACTGAAGCTTTCTTT
TRBD1 15 - TRBJ1-5 TRBV2 CASSGQGRGNQPQHF TGTGCCAGCAGTGGACAGGGGCGCGGCAATCAGCCCCAGCATTTT
- 16 - TRBJ2-2 TRBV9 CASSVSPGPFAGELFF TGTGCCAGCAGCGTTTCCCCTGGACCGTTCGCCGGGGAGCTGTTTTTT
- 13 - TRBJ1-1 TRBV2 CASSETGNAEAFF TGTGCCAGCAGTGAAACAGGGAATGCTGAAGCTTTCTTT
- 17 - TRBJ2-3 TRBV7-6 CASSLGLAGGNADTQYF TGTGCCAGCAGCTTAGGGCTGGCAGGAGGAAACGCAGATACGCAGTATTTT
- 12 - TRBJ1-1 TRBV7-2 CASSPRRREAFF TGTGCCAGCAGCCCCCGACGTCGTGAAGCTTTCTTT
- 19 once TRBJ2-2 TRBV15 CATSPSGREVIVNTGELFF TGTGCCACCAGCCCGAGCGGCAGGGAGGTAATTGTGAACACCGGGGAGCTGTTTTTT
TRBD1 15 many TRBJ1-1 TRBV5-5 CASSWDRAADTEAFF TGTGCCAGCTCGTGGGACAGGGCGGCGGACACTGAAGCTTTCTTT
- 14 - TRBJ2-7 TRBV5-5 CASSLMGGGYEQYF TGTGCCAGCAGCTTGATGGGTGGGGGATACGAGCAGTACTTC
TRBD2 18 once TRBJ2-1 TRBV7-9 CASSSPGTSGGANNEQFF TGTGCCAGCAGCAGCCCCGGGACTAGCGGGGGGGCCAACAATGAGCAGTTCTTC
- 15 - TRBJ2-7 TRBV2 CASRDAPNPSYEQYF TGTGCCAGCAGGGACGCTCCCAACCCCTCCTACGAGCAGTACTTC
- 15 - TRBJ2-1 TRBV13 CASSSLSTKAFEQFF TGTGCCAGCAGCTCTTTATCGACTAAGGCTTTTGAGCAGTTCTTC
- 12 - TRBJ1-1 TRBV7-9 CASSDEDTEAFF TGTGCCAGCAGCGACGAGGACACTGAAGCTTTCTTT
- 13 - TRBJ2-5 TRBV2 CARGPGLQETQYF TGTGCCAGAGGTCCGGGGCTTCAAGAGACCCAGTACTTC
- 15 - TRBJ1-2 TRBV5-1 CASSSSGRSNYGYTF TGCGCCAGCAGCTCTTCGGGGCGATCTAACTATGGCTACACCTTC
- 17 once TRBJ2-2 TRBV10-2 CASSLIQGFVGTGELFF TGCGCCAGCAGTCTGATACAGGGATTCGTAGGCACCGGGGAGCTGTTTTTT
TRBD1 16 once TRBJ1-1 TRBV19 CASSIRYRGVNTEAFF TGTGCCAGTAGTATTCGCTACAGGGGCGTGAACACTGAAGCTTTCTTT